This T cell receptor beta chain was recovered during a study of blood T cell repertoires in COVID-19. Overall study: T cells, B-cell-depleted T cells, or PBMCs supplied cDNA or gDNA.

The CDR3 consists of 14 residues. V gave up 5 bases and J gave up 5 bases; unmatched junction bases: 5. Per the germline V gene, CDR1 is MGHDK and CDR2 is SYGVNS. Authors' analysis steps: Reference gene primer amplification in the assay estimated nucleated cell counts. Measured with immunoSEQ multiplex PCR; TCRdb has only the in-frame clones, and not every one. For V, J and clone size, that table is used; D and trimming come from the DNA. The data hold more than 85,000 clones, with roughly 85% observed a single time. The receptor comes from an elderly man with acute or convalescent COVID-19. V usage is TRBV25-1 and J usage is TRBJ2-3, with 9 bases that match TRBD2. The sample taken for sequencing was peripheral blood. CDR3 amino acids: CASSLAGALDTQYF. The CDR3 DNA follows: TGTGCCAGCAGTTTAGCGGGAGCCTTAGATACGCAGTATTTT.